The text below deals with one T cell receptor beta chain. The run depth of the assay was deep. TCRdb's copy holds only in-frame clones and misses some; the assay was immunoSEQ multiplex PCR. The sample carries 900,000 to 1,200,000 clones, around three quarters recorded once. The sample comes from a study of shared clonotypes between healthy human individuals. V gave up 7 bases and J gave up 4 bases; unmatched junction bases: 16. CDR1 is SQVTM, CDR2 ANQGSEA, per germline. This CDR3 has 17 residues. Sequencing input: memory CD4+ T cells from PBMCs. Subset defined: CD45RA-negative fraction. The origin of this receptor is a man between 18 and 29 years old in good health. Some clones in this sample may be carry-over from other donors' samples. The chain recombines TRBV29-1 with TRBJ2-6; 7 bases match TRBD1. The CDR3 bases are TGCAGCGCCCTTGGTCCTACAGGGGATAGGGGGGCCAACGTCCTGACTTTC. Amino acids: CSALGPTGDRGANVLTF.